This note documents a single T cell receptor beta chain sequence. This sample is part of a study of CD8 T cells in Susac syndrome. Reverse transcription of roughly 0.5 to 1 ug RNA used random hexamers. TCRdb analysed the immunoSEQ multiplex PCR reads with MiXCR anew, one entry per CDR3 protein. The table has approximately 77,000 distinct CDR3 sequences, around 93% seen once; the top ten hold over 0.5%. The authors negatively isolated CD8+ and CD4+ T cells and FACS-enriched TEMRA cells. Source material: CD4+ T cells from PBMCs. This TCR was recovered from a human donor with Susac syndrome.

In nucleotides, the CDR3 is TGTGCCAGCAGTGTACAGGGGTCCCGCAACACCGGGGAGCTGTTTTTT. This gives the protein CASSVQGSRNTGELFF. The chain uses TRBV6-2 or TRBV6-3 and TRBJ2-2; 7 bases map to TRBD1. The CDR3 covers 16 residues. CDR1 is MNHEY, CDR2 SVGEGT, per germline. J gave up 2 bases and V 5 bases, and 8 bases lay outside the gene matches.